The 23 T cell receptor beta chains presented below share a single source sample, sequenced in a study of CD8+CD57+ T cells in acquired aplastic anemia. It was genomic DNA that served as the template for profiling TCR beta VDJ and CDR3. TCRdb passed the reads through MiXCR, listing each CDR3 protein once. In the table there are some 150,000 distinct CDR3 sequences, about 48% of which are singletons. Sequenced patients had shown CD8+CD57+ cell expansion by flow cytometry. Material for sequencing was sorted CD4+, CD8+, or CD8+CD57+ T cells (not recorded which) from PBMCs. These receptors were collected from a human donor with aplastic anemia.

This clonotype was picked up many times. V usage is TRBV19 and J usage is TRBJ1-1; 9 bases align to TRBD1. With 4 bases clipped from V and 9 bases from J, the junction kept 12 bases outside the gene matches. Germline V CDR1 and CDR2: LNHDA, SQIVND (reference sequence). The CDR3 is 15 residues long. CDR3 sequence reads: CASSRRRDREAQAFF. CDR3 nucleotides: TGTGCCAGTAGTAGGCGCCGGGACAGGGAGGCTCAAGCTTTCTTT.

This clonotype was seen ten or more times. This rearrangement joins TRBV2 to TRBJ2-7, with 9 bases that match TRBD2. V lost 5 bases and J lost 3; bases outside the gene matches: 5. From germline, CDR1 is SNHLY and CDR2 FYNNEI. The CDR3 runs 14 residues. CDR3 in amino acids: CASSLGSGGYEQYF. The CDR3 nucleotides are TGTGCCAGCAGTCTTGGTAGCGGGGGCTACGAGCAGTACTTC.

This clonotype was seen many times. The CDR3 DNA reads as TGTGCCAGTAAGACACCGCGGCATGGCTACACCTTC. Encoded protein: CASKTPRHGYTF. This sequence joins TRBV19 and TRBJ1-2; D remains ambiguous. Germline V gene sequence: CDR1 LNHDA, CDR2 SQIVND (reference sequence). The CDR3 runs 12 residues. The ends were cut back, 7 bases at V and 6 bases at J, with 12 bases in the middle.

This clonotype was counted a few times. The V call is TRBV20-1, the J call TRBJ1-3; 7 bases align to TRBD1. Germline CDR1 is DFQATT and CDR2 is SNEGSKA (reference sequence). The CDR3 contains 16 residues. V gave up 4 bases and J gave up 0 bases; unmatched junction bases: 9. The DNA for the CDR3 is TGCAGTGCTACCCAGGGGGAGGCCTCCTCTGGAAACACCATATATTTT. Protein: CSATQGEASSGNTIYF.

The CDR3 spells CASSLGTENRDCEQYF. CDR3 in DNA: TGTGCCAGCAGCTTGGGGACGGAGAACAGGGATTGCGAGCAGTACTTC. The V call is TRBV7-6, the J call TRBJ2-7; D may be TRBD1 (6 bases). The CDR3 runs to 16 residues. With 3 bases removed from V and 6 bases from J, the gap between germline ends came to 21 bases. Germline CDR1 and CDR2: SGHVS and FNYEAQ.

The chain is built from TRBV27 and TRBJ2-7, with a tentative D call TRBD2 (6 bases). This CDR3 contains 16 residues. Germline V gives CDR1 MNHEY, CDR2 SMNVEV (reference sequence). V was pared by 4 bases and J by 7 bases, with 23 bases between. CDR3 sequence reads: CASSSTVGLTPGEQYF. CDR3 coding DNA: TGTGCCAGCAGTTCAACGGTGGGACTCACTCCGGGGGAGCAGTACTTC.

This clonotype appeared a few times. This could be a read error, since a much larger clone is one nucleotide away. The V and J genes are TRBV20-1 and TRBJ1-1; D gene uncertain. The CDR3 is 14 residues long. Germline-derived CDR1 and CDR2 are DFQATT and SNEGSKA (reference sequence). Trimming removed 4 bases at V and 5 bases at J, with 17 bases between. The CDR3 bases are TGCAGTGCTAAGGTCCCGAGTAGGGCGACTGAAGCTTTCTTT. It codes for CSAKVPSRATEAFF.

This clonotype was recorded at least ten times. V usage is TRBV6-1 and J usage is TRBJ1-5; TRBD1 matches at 8 bases. With V trimmed by 6 bases and J by 6 bases, 7 bases remained unmatched. Germline V gives CDR1 MNHNS, CDR2 SASEGT. The CDR3 extends over 14 amino acids. The CDR3 nucleotides are TGTGCCAGCAGAGTACAGGGGGTGGCTCAGCCCCAGCATTTT. This sequence encodes CASRVQGVAQPQHF.

With respect to this clonotype: A much larger clone is a single base away; this may be a read error. The rearrangement joins TRBV5-5 to TRBJ1-1; D is unclear. The CDR3 loop spans 13 amino acids. The ends were cut back, 1 base at V and 10 bases at J, with 14 bases in the middle. Per the germline V gene, CDR1 is SGHKS and CDR2 is YYEKEE (reference sequence). The CDR3 region has the DNA TGTGCCAGCAGCTTGTCGGTGGCAGCTGTAGCTTTCTTT. Protein: CASSLSVAAVAFF.

For the CDR3, the DNA is TGTGCCACCAGCAGAGATGGCGGAGGGCAGGATTATGGCTACACCTTC. Residues: CATSRDGGGQDYGYTF. V is TRBV15 and J is TRBJ1-2; no definite D call. Germline loops: CDR1 LNHNV, CDR2 YYDKDF (reference sequence). V was shortened by 0 bases and J by 5 bases, with 16 bases between the two germline ends. The CDR3 length is 16 residues.

This clonotype was seen at least ten times. V gene TRBV24-1 combines with J gene TRBJ2-7; 7 bases agree with TRBD1. Germline CDR1 reads KGHDR; CDR2 reads SFDVKD. The CDR3 is 15 amino acids. V lost 9 bases and J lost 7; bases outside the gene matches: 17. The CDR3 protein is CATEFPQQGLGEQYF. In DNA, the CDR3 is TGTGCCACCGAGTTCCCCCAACAGGGGCTGGGTGAGCAGTACTTC.

This clonotype was counted a few times. V usage is TRBV10-3 and J usage is TRBJ2-7, with 9 nucleotides matching TRBD2. From germline, CDR1 is ENHRY and CDR2 SYGVKD. The CDR3 runs to 13 residues. The junction had 1 base not matched to a gene; V was cut back by 4 bases and J by 3 bases. The CDR3, as DNA: TGTGCCATCAGTGGGCGGGAGGGCTACGAGCAGTACTTC. It is translated as CAISGREGYEQYF.

This clonotype has just a few counts. A much bigger clone sits one base away, suggesting this may be a read error. The conserved closing phenylalanine or tryptophan is absent in this CDR3, likely reflecting a read error. The V and J genes are TRBV2 and TRBJ2-5; D remains ambiguous. Germline V gene data show CDR1 as SNHLY and CDR2 as FYNNEI. V was shortened by 7 bases and J by 5 bases, with 11 bases between the two germline ends. The CDR3 length is 12 residues. The CDR3 nucleotides read TGTGCCAGCATAGGTTCGTGGGAGACCCAGTACCTC. This codes for CASIGSWETQYL.

Ten or more counts support this clonotype. This chain uses TRBV14 with TRBJ2-7; D is unresolved. The length of the CDR3 is 14 residues. V was cut by 3 bases and J by 3 bases, with 12 bases left in between. From germline, CDR1 is SGHDN and CDR2 FVKESK. CDR3 region: CASSHHGASYEQYF. The DNA of the CDR3 is TGTGCCAGCAGCCACCACGGTGCCAGCTACGAGCAGTACTTC.

The chain is built from TRBV6-1 and TRBJ2-1, with TRBD2 matching over 13 bases. The V and J ends lost 9 bases and 0 bases, in that order; junction bases with no gene match: 2. CDR3 length: 15 amino acids. Germline CDR1 and CDR2: MNHNS and SASEGT. The CDR3 DNA reads TGTGCCAGTACTAGCGGGGGGGCCTCCTACAATGAGCAGTTCTTC. Translation: CASTSGGASYNEQFF.

The chain couples TRBV4-2 to TRBJ1-6, with 9 bases matching TRBD1. Germline lookup yields CDR1 LGHNA and CDR2 YNFKEQ. The length of the CDR3 is 16 residues. J lost 9 bases, V lost 1 base, and 7 bases had no gene match. The CDR3: CASSQGGQGFGSPLHF. The DNA for the CDR3 is TGTGCCAGCAGCCAAGGGGGACAGGGATTCGGTTCACCCCTCCACTTT.

This chain connects TRBV20-1 to TRBJ2-7; D may match TRBD1 or TRBD2 (5 bases each). Trimming pared 3 bases from V and 1 base from J, leaving 13 bases between. The V gene's germline CDR1 is DFQATT and CDR2 SNEGSKA (reference sequence). The CDR3 extends over 14 amino acids. The CDR3, as DNA: TGCAGTGCTAGGGGGGAAAGAGAGTCCTACGAGCAGTACTTC. Residues: CSARGERESYEQYF.

This clonotype has more than one count but fewer than ten. J is TRBJ2-5 and V is TRBV20-1, with 12 positions matching TRBD2. This CDR3 is 14 amino acids long. Germline CDR1 reads DFQATT; CDR2 reads SNEGSKA (reference sequence). Germline trimming cut 4 bases from V and 4 bases from J; bases unmatched to any gene: 4. As DNA, the CDR3 is TGCAGTGCTACTCGACTAGCGGGGGCAGAGACCCAGTACTTC. Its translation: CSATRLAGAETQYF.

The V call is TRBV29-1, the J call TRBJ1-2; D is unclear. The CDR3 contains 12 residues. The germline CDR1 and CDR2 sequences are SQVTM and ANQGSEA. Trimming left V 5 bases short and J 4 bases short, with 11 bases between. The CDR3 DNA reads TGCAGCGTTTCATTAACAGTCTATGGCTACACCTTC. It is translated as CSVSLTVYGYTF.

The chain carries TRBV6-5 and TRBJ2-7, with TRBD1 identical over 7 bases. The germline CDR1 and CDR2 sequences are MNHEY and SVGAGI. V trimming: 2 bases; J trimming: 0 bases; junction bases outside the gene matches: 10. This CDR3 has 17 amino acids. In nucleotides, the CDR3 is TGTGCCAGCAGTTACCGTTGGAGGACAGGTATCTCCTACGAGCAGTACTTC. Protein product: CASSYRWRTGISYEQYF.

The V and J genes are TRBV10-3 and TRBJ1-1; D remains unclear. Per the germline V gene, CDR1 is ENHRY and CDR2 is SYGVKD. The CDR3 is 15 residues long. Trimming removed 2 bases from V and 1 base from J, with 11 bases in between. CDR3 region: CAISEPGRRNTEAFF. CDR3 bases: TGTGCCATCAGTGAGCCCGGACGGAGGAACACTGAAGCTTTCTTT.

The genes are TRBV20-1 and TRBJ2-1; D tentatively reads TRBD1 or TRBD2 (6 bases each). This CDR3 is 13 amino acids long. Germline CDR1 DFQATT, CDR2 SNEGSKA (reference sequence). V shed 6 bases and J shed 6 bases, with 15 bases lying between them. The CDR3 bases are TGCAGTGCCGCGGGGACACAGACCAATGAGCAGTTCTTC. Translated: CSAAGTQTNEQFF.

V is TRBV7-9 and J is TRBJ2-2, with no clear D. This CDR3 has 12 amino acids. Trimming removed 1 base at V and 9 bases at J, with 6 bases between. Germline V gene sequence: CDR1 SEHNR, CDR2 FQNEAQ (reference sequence). CDR3 amino acids: CASSLGSRELFF. The CDR3 DNA follows: TGTGCCAGCAGCTTAGGTTCCAGGGAGCTGTTTTTT.